Listed here are 32 T cell receptor beta chains from one sample, sequenced in a study of T cell responses to AZD1222 COVID-19 vaccine (dated by TCRdb to about 2021). The method behind the library was the immunoSEQ multiplex PCR assay. TCRdb retrieved this table from immuneACCESS and kept in-frame rearrangements only. Not all clones are present; in checked studies, unresolved V genes account for under half, and no reason is known for the remainder. This sample has about 140,000 clones in its table, and around 89% of those were observed once. Of the sample, 1.6% is held by the ten largest clones. The time point label, as the study defines it: baseline before first vaccination. The source was peripheral blood, collected on day 0 of AZD1222 vaccination. All receptors derive from an adult in good health.

Here the CDR3 reads CASSIRAGPTEAFF. CDR3 coding DNA: TGTGCCAGTAGTATACGGGCGGGACCCACTGAAGCTTTCTTT. The J gene is TRBJ1-1, the V gene TRBV19, with D tentatively TRBD1 (5 bases). This CDR3 has 14 amino acids. Germline V gene sequence: CDR1 LNHDA, CDR2 SQIVND (reference sequence). V gave up 2 bases and J gave up 4 bases, with 11 bases separating them.

A single count supports this clone. This chain uses TRBV7-8 with TRBJ1-6; D might be TRBD1 (5 bases). The V and J ends lost 4 bases and 0 bases respectively, with 22 bases between them. CDR1 and CDR2 from the germline V gene are SGHVS and FQNEAQ. The CDR3 totals 20 residues. The CDR3 protein is CASSSPTLGGTSSYNSPLHF. The CDR3 nucleotides are TGTGCCAGCAGCTCCCCAACCCTCGGGGGGACGAGCTCCTATAATTCACCCCTCCACTTT.

The CDR3 loop is CASQRLAGNEQFF. The CDR3, as DNA: TGTGCCAGCCAAAGGCTAGCAGGGAATGAGCAGTTCTTC. The V and J genes are TRBV2 and TRBJ2-1, with D perhaps matching TRBD1 or TRBD2 (5 bases each). V lost 8 bases, J lost 7 bases, and 15 bases lay in between. Germline assignment: CDR1 SNHLY and CDR2 FYNNEI. This CDR3 region has 13 residues.

This chain uses TRBV7-2 with TRBJ1-2; 8 bases are a match to TRBD1. V was clipped by 4 bases and J by 2 bases; unmatched bases: 0. Per the germline V gene, CDR1 is SGHTA and CDR2 is FQGNSA. The CDR3 loop spans 13 amino acids. CDR3 residues: CASSWTGNYGYTF. The CDR3 DNA reads as TGTGCCAGCAGCTGGACAGGGAACTATGGCTACACCTTC.

V gene TRBV15 combines with J gene TRBJ1-1; D is unclear. Germline V CDR1 and CDR2: LNHNV, YYDKDF (reference sequence). Trimming stripped 1 base from V and 1 base from J, with 10 bases between. The CDR3 totals 15 residues. The CDR3 is CATSRVGVPNTEAFF. The CDR3 DNA reads as TGTGCCACCAGCAGAGTGGGAGTACCGAACACTGAAGCTTTCTTT.

The chain has TRBV11-3 and TRBJ2-2; no definite D call. There are 13 residues in the CDR3. Germline V gene lookup returns CDR1 SGHNT and CDR2 YENEEA. The ends were cut back, 1 base at V and 3 bases at J, with 3 bases in the middle. This CDR3 is CASSLGYTGELFF. CDR3 bases: TGTGCCAGCAGCTTAGGGTACACCGGGGAGCTGTTTTTT.

This clone was seen a single time. V is TRBV28 and J is TRBJ1-5; 11 bases map to TRBD1. Trimming removed 7 bases from V and 7 bases from J; junction bases left unmatched: 9. The CDR3 runs 15 residues. The germline V gene encodes CDR1 MDHEN and CDR2 SYDVKM. CDR3 amino acids: CASTTDRGHGQPQHF. CDR3 in DNA: TGTGCCAGCACCACGGACAGGGGGCATGGACAGCCCCAGCATTTT. The full variable domain, completed using reference TRBV28 and TRBJ1-5, is DVKVTQSSRYLVKRTGEKVFLECVQDMDHENMFWYRQDPGLGLRLIYFSYDVKMKEKGDIPEGYSVSREKKERFSLILESASTNQTSMYLCASTTDRGHGQPQHFGDGTRLSIL.

This clone has just one count. J is TRBJ2-4 and V is TRBV29-1; 7 bases agree with TRBD2. The CDR3 consists of 14 residues. J gave up 4 bases and V 3 bases, and 6 bases lay outside the gene matches. Looked up from germline, CDR1 is SQVTM and CDR2 is ANQGSEA. In nucleotides, the CDR3 is TGCAGCGTTGAGGTTGGGGGGGGGAAAAACATTCAGTACTTC. Amino acids: CSVEVGGGKNIQYF.

The chain recombines TRBV28 with TRBJ2-5; D could derive from TRBD1 or TRBD2 (6 bases each). Between the trimmed V and J ends, which lost 2 bases and 5 bases, there was a span of 18 bases. Germline CDR1 MDHEN, CDR2 SYDVKM. This CDR3 has 16 residues. The CDR3 DNA reads as TGTGCCAGCAGTTTAGGGCCCCCGGGGGCAGGGGAGACCCAGTACTTC. The encoded protein is CASSLGPPGAGETQYF.

CDR3 nucleotide sequence: TGCGCCAGCGGTATCACCATAGCGGGACAGCCCTATCTTCGCACCATATATTTT. This translates into CASGITIAGQPYLRTIYF. V is TRBV23-1 and J is TRBJ1-3, with 7 bases lining up with TRBD1. TRBV23-1 is known as an ORF, though its function is uncertain. The CDR3 covers 18 residues. J was trimmed by 9 bases and V by 8 bases; bases with no gene match: 25.

This clone has only a few counts. This rearrangement joins TRBV25-1 to TRBJ1-3; D is undetermined. Looked up from germline, CDR1 is MGHDK and CDR2 is SYGVNS. This CDR3 has 14 amino acids. V lost 3 bases and J 1 base, leaving 7 bases between the germline ends. The CDR3 DNA sequence: TGTGCCAGCAGTGACCGAGGGTCTGGAAACACCATATATTTT. It yields the protein CASSDRGSGNTIYF.

In this sample, this clone turned up once. V is TRBV27 and J is TRBJ1-1; 9 positions agree with TRBD1. The CDR3 covers 17 residues. Trimming cost V 6 bases and J 0 bases; bases outside gene matches: 11. The V gene's germline CDR1 is MNHEY and CDR2 SMNVEV (reference sequence). The CDR3 sequence: CASRAWGQGKMNTEAFF. The CDR3 DNA sequence: TGTGCCAGCAGGGCATGGGGACAGGGAAAAATGAACACTGAAGCTTTCTTT.

The rearrangement uses TRBV10-2 and TRBJ2-1; 10 bases are shared with TRBD2. CDR3 size: 16 residues. CDR1 and CDR2 from the germline V gene are WSHSY and SAAADI. The V gene end was trimmed by 8 bases and the J gene end by 7 bases; junction bases not matched to a gene: 14. CDR3 nucleotides: TGCGCCAGCGGGGGCGCGGGACTAGCGCGATCGAATGAGCAGTTCTTC. Protein sequence: CASGGAGLARSNEQFF.

The rearrangement joins TRBV6-4 to TRBJ2-7, with TRBD1 matching 9 bases. This CDR3 contains 14 residues. Trimming removed 6 bases from V and 0 bases from J; junction bases left unmatched: 3. Germline assignment: CDR1 MRHNA and CDR2 SNTAGT. The CDR3 DNA reads as TGTGCCAGCAGCACGACAGGGGGCTCCTACGAGCAGTACTTC. It codes for CASSTTGGSYEQYF.

CDR3 coding DNA: TGCGCCAGCAGTGATTCTTCGGGGGCCCTTGAAGCTTTCTTT. Its translation: CASSDSSGALEAFF. The chain has TRBV10-1 and TRBJ1-1; a weak D match, TRBD1 (6 bases). The CDR3 sequence is 14 residues long. CDR1 and CDR2 from the germline V gene are WNHNN and SYGVQD (reference sequence). V lost 3 bases to trimming and J lost 7 bases, with 15 bases between them.

CDR3 loop: CASSLSPGTGWDGYTF. The CDR3 DNA follows: TGTGCCAGCAGTTTATCCCCGGGGACAGGGTGGGATGGCTACACCTTC. The gene calls are TRBV28 and TRBJ1-2; TRBD1 matches at 9 bases. The CDR3 sequence is 16 residues long. Germline V lookup: CDR1 MDHEN, CDR2 SYDVKM. Trimming took 1 base from V and 6 from J; bases not matched to a gene: 9.

The V and J genes are TRBV10-3 and TRBJ2-2, with 7 bases matching TRBD2. CDR1 ENHRY and CDR2 SYGVKD come from the germline V gene. The CDR3 length is 17 residues. V shed 1 base, J shed 5 bases, and the junction held 10 bases outside the gene matches. CDR3 loop: CAISELQWGGGTGELFF. In DNA form, the CDR3 reads TGTGCCATCAGTGAGTTGCAGTGGGGCGGGGGAACCGGGGAGCTGTTTTTT.

The chain employs TRBV4-1 and TRBJ1-1; no firm D call. The ends were cut back, 5 bases at V and 4 bases at J, with 20 bases in the middle. The CDR3 is made up of 16 amino acids. In germline, CDR1 is MGHRA, CDR2 YSYEKL. The CDR3 nucleotides read TGCGCCAGCAGCATTAGGGCCTCCCGAGGTGGCACTGAAGCTTTCTTT. This encodes CASSIRASRGGTEAFF.

The V call is TRBV13, the J call TRBJ1-1; D ambiguous. V lost 4 bases, J lost 0 bases, and 6 bases lay in between. CDR1 and CDR2 (germline): PRHDT, FYEKMQ (reference sequence). CDR3 size: 13 residues. CDR3 sequence (DNA): TGTGCCAGCAGCTCGACGGTGAACACTGAAGCTTTCTTT. Its translation is CASSSTVNTEAFF. The full variable domain, in which reference TRBV13 and TRBJ1-1 provide the parts outside the CDR3, is AAGVIQSPRHLIKEKRETATLKCYPIPRHDTVYWYQQGPGQDPQFLISFYEKMQSDKGSIPDRFSAQQFSDYHSELNMSSLELGDSALYFCASSSTVNTEAFFGQGTRLTVV.

The chain employs TRBV4-1 and TRBJ2-7, with D tentatively TRBD1 or TRBD2 (6 bases each). CDR1 and CDR2 (germline): MGHRA, YSYEKL. The CDR3 is made up of 16 amino acids. Deletions cut 3 bases from V and 0 bases from J, with 15 bases between. The CDR3 spells CASSQGGGTSSYEQYF. In nucleotides, the CDR3 is TGCGCCAGCAGCCAGGGAGGCGGGACAAGCTCCTACGAGCAGTACTTC.

The chain employs TRBV10-3 and TRBJ1-2; 9 bases are a match to TRBD1. The germline gives CDR1 ENHRY, CDR2 SYGVKD. J was trimmed by 6 bases and V by 2 bases; bases with no gene match: 10. The CDR3 is 16 residues long. CDR3: CAISEGLQGARDGYTF. In nucleotides, the CDR3 is TGTGCCATCAGTGAGGGGCTACAGGGGGCGAGGGATGGCTACACCTTC.

The chain couples TRBV7-6 to TRBJ2-6; 7 positions match TRBD1. The CDR3 consists of 19 residues. V was pared by 4 bases and J by 3 bases, with 15 bases of the junction left unmatched. Germline CDR1 and CDR2: SGHVS and FNYEAQ. The CDR3 DNA reads as TGTGCCAGCAGCTCAAACCCAAAGACAGGGATGCGTGGGGCCAACGTCCTGACTTTC. This codes for CASSSNPKTGMRGANVLTF.

This sequence joins TRBV6-5 and TRBJ1-3; 8 nucleotides match TRBD1. The CDR3 is made up of 15 amino acids. With V trimmed by 8 bases and J by 2 bases, 8 bases remained unmatched. Per the germline V gene, CDR1 is MNHEY and CDR2 is SVGAGI. The CDR3 coding sequence is TGTGCCAGCTGTAGTCGGACAGGGCCTGGAAACACCATATATTTT. It is translated as CASCSRTGPGNTIYF.

This clone was seen a handful of times. This chain links TRBV19 with TRBJ2-2, with D tentatively TRBD1 (6 bases). Germline V gene sequence: CDR1 LNHDA, CDR2 SQIVND (reference sequence). The CDR3 has 14 residues. Trimming took 10 bases from V and 4 from J, leaving 16 bases between them. CDR3: CATTAGVGTGELFF. The CDR3 nucleotides are TGTGCCACCACCGCAGGGGTGGGCACCGGGGAGCTGTTTTTT.

V gene TRBV19 combines with J gene TRBJ1-1; a weak D match, TRBD1 (5 bases). V was pared by 5 bases and J by 1 base, with 14 bases between. The CDR3 runs to 15 residues. Germline CDR1 reads LNHDA; CDR2 reads SQIVND (reference sequence). Here the CDR3 reads CASSAGAGANTEAFF. The CDR3 coding sequence is TGTGCCAGTAGTGCTGGGGCCGGAGCGAACACTGAAGCTTTCTTT.

This clone was counted a few times. The CDR3 region is CASSLGTAGETQYF. The CDR3 coding sequence is TGTGCCAGCAGCTTGGGGACGGCAGGAGAGACCCAGTACTTC. The chain couples TRBV7-9 to TRBJ2-5; the D gene could be TRBD1 or TRBD2 (5 bases each). The germline V gene encodes CDR1 SEHNR and CDR2 FQNEAQ (reference sequence). This CDR3 has 14 residues. V lost 3 bases and J lost 4, with 12 bases in between.

V is TRBV3-1 (or the pseudogene TRBV3-2) and J is TRBJ1-1, with no clear D. Germline assignment: CDR1 LGHDT and CDR2 YNNKEL (reference sequence). V was shortened by 2 bases and J by 1 base, with 14 bases between the two germline ends. The CDR3 is 16 amino acids. The CDR3 nucleotides are TGTGCCAGCAGCCAAAACACAGCAGAATCGAACACTGAAGCTTTCTTT. This codes for CASSQNTAESNTEAFF.

This clone was recorded once. The chain employs TRBV18 and TRBJ2-5; D might be TRBD2 (5 bases). The V end was cut by 3 bases, the J end by 5 bases, with 13 bases between. CDR3 length: 14 amino acids. Germline V gene data show CDR1 as KGHSH and CDR2 as LQKENI. CDR3 DNA: TGTGCCAGCTCACCCCCGCCGGGGTTCGAGACCCAGTACTTC. Its protein product is CASSPPPGFETQYF.

This clone was detected once. This chain joins TRBV29-1 and TRBJ2-1; D might be TRBD1 (5 bases). Germline V gene data show CDR1 as SQVTM and CDR2 as ANQGSEA. The CDR3 runs to 11 residues. CDR3 protein: CSSTGNNEQFF. The CDR3 DNA reads TGCAGTAGTACAGGTAACAATGAGCAGTTCTTC.

The V call is TRBV7-2, the J call TRBJ2-7; the D is unclear. The germline CDR1 and CDR2 sequences are SGHTA and FQGNSA. The CDR3 has 13 amino acids. V was cut by 2 bases and J by 0 bases, with 5 bases left in between. The CDR3 protein is CASSLQASYEQYF. CDR3 coding DNA: TGTGCCAGCAGCTTACAGGCCTCCTACGAGCAGTACTTC.

V is TRBV11-3 and J is TRBJ1-1; no clear D. The CDR3 is made up of 15 amino acids. The germline gives CDR1 SGHNT, CDR2 YENEEA. V lost 1 base and J lost 6, with 15 bases in between. CDR3 in amino acids: CASSLVPTTGSEAFF. DNA for the CDR3: TGTGCCAGCAGCTTAGTTCCCACGACTGGTTCTGAAGCTTTCTTT.

This chain joins TRBV19 and TRBJ1-2; D not resolved. Germline V gene sequence: CDR1 LNHDA, CDR2 SQIVND (reference sequence). Trimming shortened V by 4 bases and J by 7 bases, and 19 bases separated the two germline ends. CDR3 size: 15 residues. CDR3 bases: TGTGCCAGTAGTAAACCCGTAGGGTTGTCCTCTGGCTACACCTTC. Translated: CASSKPVGLSSGYTF.